Shown below are 8 T cell receptor beta chains from a single sample sequenced in a study of T cells after yellow fever vaccination. A single record per CDR3 protein comes from TCRdb applying MiXCR to the 5' RACE reads. The repertoire holds 250,000 to 400,000 distinct CDR3 sequences, with approximately 4% as singletons. The sequenced sample was PBMCs, obtained 5 days after the yellow fever booster vaccination. These TCRs come from a man between 18 and 29 years old who received the YFV17D yellow fever vaccine.

This clonotype showed up many times. V usage is TRBV20-1 and J usage is TRBJ1-1, with no clear D. V was pared by 0 bases and J by 2 bases, with 10 bases between. Per the germline V gene, CDR1 is DFQATT and CDR2 is SNEGSKA (reference sequence). This CDR3 has 14 amino acids. The CDR3 reads CSARDWRHNTEAFF. In DNA form, the CDR3 reads TGCAGTGCTAGAGATTGGAGGCATAACACTGAAGCTTTCTTT.

A few counts support this clonotype. J is TRBJ2-5 and V is TRBV25-1, with a possible D match to TRBD2 (6 bases). Germline V gives CDR1 MGHDK, CDR2 SYGVNS. Trimming stripped 3 bases from V and 0 bases from J, with 11 bases between. The CDR3 extends over 15 amino acids. As DNA, the CDR3 is TGTGCCAGCAGTGATAAGGGACTGCACCAAGAGACCCAGTACTTC. Translating it yields CASSDKGLHQETQYF.

This chain joins TRBV20-1 and TRBJ2-3; 8 bases align to TRBD2. Germline CDR1 and CDR2: DFQATT and SNEGSKA (reference sequence). The CDR3 is 14 amino acids. Trimming cost V 6 bases and J 2 bases; bases outside gene matches: 7. The CDR3 DNA reads as TGCAGTGCCACGAAGCGGGGGACCACAGATACGCAGTATTTT. It yields the protein CSATKRGTTDTQYF.

In its sample, this clonotype was seen a few times. The rearrangement links TRBV6-5 to TRBJ2-1, with a possible D match to TRBD2 (7 bases). The CDR3 extends over 15 amino acids. Germline CDR1 MNHEY, CDR2 SVGAGI. V was pared by 7 bases and J by 6 bases, with 19 bases between. CDR3 in amino acids: CASMGDGGRFNEQFF. The CDR3 coding sequence is TGTGCCAGCATGGGGGACGGGGGGCGTTTCAATGAGCAGTTCTTC.

This clonotype was seen many times. This rearrangement joins TRBV7-9 to TRBJ2-1, with 9 bases identical to TRBD2. Germline CDR1 and CDR2: SEHNR and FQNEAQ (reference sequence). The CDR3 length is 15 residues. V was clipped by 2 bases and J by 8 bases; unmatched bases: 7. The CDR3 here is CASSLRRGGEDEQFF. The CDR3 nucleotides are TGTGCCAGCAGCTTACGGCGGGGGGGCGAGGATGAGCAGTTCTTC. The variable domain in full, completed from reference TRBV7-9 and TRBJ2-1, reads DTGVSQNPRHKITKRGQNVTFRCDPISEHNRLYWYRQTLGQGPEFLTYFQNEAQLEKSRLLSDRFSAERPKGSFSTLEIQRTEQGDSAMYLCASSLRRGGEDEQFFGPGTRLTVL.

There are a few counts of this clonotype. The chain combines TRBV29-1 with TRBJ1-1; D gene ambiguous. Germline loops: CDR1 SQVTM, CDR2 ANQGSEA. CDR3 length equals 12 residues. Trimming shortened V by 1 base and J by 1 base, and 4 bases separated the two germline ends. The CDR3 nucleotides are TGCAGCGTTGAAGCAGGGAACACTGAAGCTTTCTTT. It encodes CSVEAGNTEAFF.

V and J are TRBV5-1 and TRBJ2-5; 13 bases are a match to TRBD2. Germline CDR1 SGHRS, CDR2 YFSETQ. Germline trimming cut 4 bases from V and 2 bases from J; bases unmatched to any gene: 5. CDR3 length: 16 amino acids. The CDR3 DNA reads TGCGCCAGCAGCGACCGGACTAGCGGGGGTCAAGAGACCCAGTACTTC. Amino acids: CASSDRTSGGQETQYF.

CDR3 bases: TGTGCCAGCAGCTTAGTCGCGGGGATGTACAATGAGCAGTTCTTC. This codes for CASSLVAGMYNEQFF. The chain joins TRBV7-9 to TRBJ2-1, with a weak D call TRBD2 (6 bases). V was clipped by 1 base and J by 4 bases, with 11 bases between them. This CDR3 has 15 residues. CDR1 and CDR2 (germline): SEHNR, FQNEAQ (reference sequence).